This T cell receptor beta chain comes out of a study of cytomegalovirus exposure and HLA in healthy donors. At sampling all donors were nominally healthy, likely with unrecorded immune exposures. The PCR employed 60 Vbeta primers together with 13 Jbeta primers. Data came from immunoSEQ multiplex PCR; TCRdb stores just in-frame clones and leaves some out. Among about 72,000 clones, 81% were seen once, and the ten largest hold about 7%. This clone turned up a few times. Antigen unknown. Study-level findings and limits: The authors later found TCR association rates varying by HLA locus, with DRB1 most and HLA-C fewest. Common viral pathogens seemed to be connected with several of the most significant clusters, according to a later analysis. Presence/absence comparisons presumed near-even sequencing depth among donors.

This sequence originates from a human donor in good health. The sample consisted of PBMCs.

CDR3 nucleotides: TGTGCCAGCAGTCCCTCCTCGACAGGAGCCTATGGCTACACCTTC. Its protein is CASSPSSTGAYGYTF. V and J are TRBV27 and TRBJ1-2; perhaps TRBD1 as D (6 bases). The length of the CDR3 is 15 residues. V lost 5 bases, J lost 4 bases, and 17 bases lay in between. Germline V CDR1 and CDR2: MNHEY, SMNVEV (reference sequence).